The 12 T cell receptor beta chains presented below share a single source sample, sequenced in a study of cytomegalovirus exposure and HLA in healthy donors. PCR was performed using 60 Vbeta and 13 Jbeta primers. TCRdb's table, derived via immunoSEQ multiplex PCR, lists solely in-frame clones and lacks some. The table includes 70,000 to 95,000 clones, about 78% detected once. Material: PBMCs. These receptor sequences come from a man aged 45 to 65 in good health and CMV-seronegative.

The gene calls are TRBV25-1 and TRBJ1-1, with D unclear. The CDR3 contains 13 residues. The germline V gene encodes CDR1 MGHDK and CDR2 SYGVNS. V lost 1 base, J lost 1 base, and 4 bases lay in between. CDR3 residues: CASSELRNTEAFF. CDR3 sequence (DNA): TGTGCCAGCAGTGAATTGAGGAACACTGAAGCTTTCTTT.

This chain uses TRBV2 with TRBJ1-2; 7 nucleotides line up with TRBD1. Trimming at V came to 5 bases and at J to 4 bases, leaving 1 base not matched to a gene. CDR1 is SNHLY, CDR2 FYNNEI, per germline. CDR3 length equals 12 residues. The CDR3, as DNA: TGTGCCAGCAGTCGGGACAGCTATGGCTACACCTTC. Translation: CASSRDSYGYTF.

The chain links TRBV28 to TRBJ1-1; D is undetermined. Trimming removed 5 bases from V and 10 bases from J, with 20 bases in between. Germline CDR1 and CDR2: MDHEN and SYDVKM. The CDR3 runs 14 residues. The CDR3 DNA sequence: TGTGCCAGCAGTCCCGGTATGAGACCGGAGGTAGCTTTCTTT. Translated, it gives CASSPGMRPEVAFF.

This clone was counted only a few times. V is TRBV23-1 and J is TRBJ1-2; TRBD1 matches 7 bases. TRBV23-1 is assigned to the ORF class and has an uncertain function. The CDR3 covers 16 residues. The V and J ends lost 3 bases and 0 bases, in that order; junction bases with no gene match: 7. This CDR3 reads CASSHRGTAANYGYTF. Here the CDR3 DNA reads TGCGCCAGCAGTCACCGGGGGACAGCCGCTAACTATGGCTACACCTTC.

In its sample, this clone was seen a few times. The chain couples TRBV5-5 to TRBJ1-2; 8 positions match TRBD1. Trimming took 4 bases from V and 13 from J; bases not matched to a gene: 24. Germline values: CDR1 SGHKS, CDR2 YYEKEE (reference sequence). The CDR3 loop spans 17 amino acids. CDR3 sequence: CASSPRGQVLTVTHSTF. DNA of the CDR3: TGTGCCAGCAGCCCTCGGGGACAGGTTCTAACCGTTACCCATAGCACCTTC.

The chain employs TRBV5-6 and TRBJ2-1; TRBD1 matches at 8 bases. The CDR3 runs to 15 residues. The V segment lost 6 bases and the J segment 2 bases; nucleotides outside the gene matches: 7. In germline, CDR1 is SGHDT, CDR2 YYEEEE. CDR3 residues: CASKAVRGPYNEQFF. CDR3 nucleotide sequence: TGTGCCAGCAAAGCCGTCAGGGGGCCCTACAATGAGCAGTTCTTC.

The CDR3 loop is CASSSPGGQNQPQHF. The CDR3 region has the DNA TGTGCCAGCAGCAGCCCGGGGGGCCAAAATCAGCCCCAGCATTTT. This rearrangement joins TRBV6-5 to TRBJ1-5, with TRBD1 as a possible D gene (6 bases). The germline V and J ends were trimmed by 6 bases and 4 bases, with 16 bases remaining between them. CDR1 and CDR2 (germline): MNHEY, SVGAGI. The CDR3 extends over 15 amino acids.

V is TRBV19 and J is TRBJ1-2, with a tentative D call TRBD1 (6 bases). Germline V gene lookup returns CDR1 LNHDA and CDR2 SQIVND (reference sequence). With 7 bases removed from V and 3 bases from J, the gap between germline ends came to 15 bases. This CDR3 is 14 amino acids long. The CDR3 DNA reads TGTGCCAGTACGCAGTCCAGGGGCCACTATGGCTACACCTTC. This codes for CASTQSRGHYGYTF.

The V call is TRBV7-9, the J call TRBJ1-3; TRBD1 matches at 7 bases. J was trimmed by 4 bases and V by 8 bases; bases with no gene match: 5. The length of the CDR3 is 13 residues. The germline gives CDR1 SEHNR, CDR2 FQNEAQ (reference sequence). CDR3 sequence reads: CASSGDRGNTIYF. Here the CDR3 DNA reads TGTGCCAGCTCAGGGGACAGAGGAAACACCATATATTTT.

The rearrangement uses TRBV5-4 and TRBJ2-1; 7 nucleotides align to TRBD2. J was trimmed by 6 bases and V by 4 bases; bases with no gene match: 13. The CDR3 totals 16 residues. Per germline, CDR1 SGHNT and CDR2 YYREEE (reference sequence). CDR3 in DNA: TGTGCCAGCAGCCCCCCCCCAAGCGGGGAAACCAATGAGCAGTTCTTC. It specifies CASSPPPSGETNEQFF. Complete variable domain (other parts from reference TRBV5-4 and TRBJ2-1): ETGVTQSPTHLIKTRGQQVTLRCSSQSGHNTVSWYQQALGQGPQFIFQYYREEENGRGNFPPRFSGLQFPNYSSELNVNALELDDSALYLCASSPPPSGETNEQFFGPGTRLTVL.

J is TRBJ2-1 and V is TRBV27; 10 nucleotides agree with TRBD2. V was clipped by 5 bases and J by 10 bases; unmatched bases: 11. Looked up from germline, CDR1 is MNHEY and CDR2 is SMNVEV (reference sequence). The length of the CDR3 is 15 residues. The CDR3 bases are TGTGCCAGCAGTCTTTCCCTAGCGGGGGAATGCGAGCAGTTCTTC. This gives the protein CASSLSLAGECEQFF.

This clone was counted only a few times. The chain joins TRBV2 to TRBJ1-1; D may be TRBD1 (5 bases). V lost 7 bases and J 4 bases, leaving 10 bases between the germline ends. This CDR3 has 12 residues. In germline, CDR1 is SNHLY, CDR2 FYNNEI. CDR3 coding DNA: TGTGCCAGCACGGAGGGGACCACTGAAGCTTTCTTT. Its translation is CASTEGTTEAFF.